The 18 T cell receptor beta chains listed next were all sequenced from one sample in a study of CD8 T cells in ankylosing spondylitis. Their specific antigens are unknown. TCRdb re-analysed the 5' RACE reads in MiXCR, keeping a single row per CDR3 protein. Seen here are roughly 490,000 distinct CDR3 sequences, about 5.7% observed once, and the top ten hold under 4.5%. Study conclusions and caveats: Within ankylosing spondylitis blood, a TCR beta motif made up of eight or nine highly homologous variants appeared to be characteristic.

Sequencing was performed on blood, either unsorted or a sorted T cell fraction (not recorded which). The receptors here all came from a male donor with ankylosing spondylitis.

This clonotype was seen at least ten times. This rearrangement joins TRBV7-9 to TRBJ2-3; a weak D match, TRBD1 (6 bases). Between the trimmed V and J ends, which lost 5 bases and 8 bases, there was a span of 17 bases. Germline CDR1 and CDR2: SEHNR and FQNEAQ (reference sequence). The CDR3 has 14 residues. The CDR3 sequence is CASSAQTGTGTQYF. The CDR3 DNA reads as TGTGCCAGCAGCGCCCAAACAGGGACGGGTACGCAGTATTTT.

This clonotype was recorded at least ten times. The CDR3 DNA follows: TGCAGTGCCGGGAGTGAGGGCAATTCACCCCTCCACTTT. Encoded protein: CSAGSEGNSPLHF. The V gene is TRBV20-1, the J gene TRBJ1-6, with D unclear. The CDR3 is 13 residues long. With 6 bases removed from V and 7 bases from J, the gap between germline ends came to 13 bases. The germline CDR1 and CDR2 sequences are DFQATT and SNEGSKA (reference sequence).

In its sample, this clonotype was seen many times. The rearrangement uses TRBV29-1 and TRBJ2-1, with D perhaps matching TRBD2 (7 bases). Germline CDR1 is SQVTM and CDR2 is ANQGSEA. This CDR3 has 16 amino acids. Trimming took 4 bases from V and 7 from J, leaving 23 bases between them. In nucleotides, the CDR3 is TGCAGCGTTGTAGGGGGGGCGGCGACTTGGGAAAATGAGCAGTTCTTC. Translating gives CSVVGGAATWENEQFF.

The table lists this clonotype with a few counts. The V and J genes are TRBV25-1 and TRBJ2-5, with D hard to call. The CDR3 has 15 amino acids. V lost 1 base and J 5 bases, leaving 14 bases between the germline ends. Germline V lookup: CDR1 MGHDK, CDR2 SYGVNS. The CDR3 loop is CASSESTLRRETQYF. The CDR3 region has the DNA TGTGCCAGCAGTGAATCCACACTCCGGCGGGAGACCCAGTACTTC.

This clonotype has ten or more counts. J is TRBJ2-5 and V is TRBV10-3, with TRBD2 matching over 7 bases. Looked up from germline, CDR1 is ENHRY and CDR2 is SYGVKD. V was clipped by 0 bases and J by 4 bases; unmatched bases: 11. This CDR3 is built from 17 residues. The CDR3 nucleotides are TGTGCCATCAGTGAGTCTAGAGCTAGCGGAAAAAGAGAGACCCAGTACTTC. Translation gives CAISESRASGKRETQYF.

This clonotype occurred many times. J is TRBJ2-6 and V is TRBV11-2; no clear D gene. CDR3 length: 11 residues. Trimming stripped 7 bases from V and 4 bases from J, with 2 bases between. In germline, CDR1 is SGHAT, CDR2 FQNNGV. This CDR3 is CASIGANVLTF. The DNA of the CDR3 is TGTGCCAGCATCGGGGCCAACGTCCTGACTTTC.

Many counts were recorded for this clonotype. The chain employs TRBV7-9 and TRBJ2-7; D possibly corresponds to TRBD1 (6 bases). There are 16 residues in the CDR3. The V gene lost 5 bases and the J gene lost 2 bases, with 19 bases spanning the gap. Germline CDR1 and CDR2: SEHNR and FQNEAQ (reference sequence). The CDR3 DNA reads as TGTGCCAGCAGCCCTAGGGGATTCCGGGACACCTACGAGCAGTACTTC. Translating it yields CASSPRGFRDTYEQYF.

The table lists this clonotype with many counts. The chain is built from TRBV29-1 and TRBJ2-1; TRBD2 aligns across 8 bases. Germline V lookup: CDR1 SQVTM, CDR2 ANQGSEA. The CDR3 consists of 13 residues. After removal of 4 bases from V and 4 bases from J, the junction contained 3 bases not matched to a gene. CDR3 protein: CSVVSGGYNEQFF. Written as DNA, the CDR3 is TGCAGCGTTGTCAGCGGGGGTTACAATGAGCAGTTCTTC.

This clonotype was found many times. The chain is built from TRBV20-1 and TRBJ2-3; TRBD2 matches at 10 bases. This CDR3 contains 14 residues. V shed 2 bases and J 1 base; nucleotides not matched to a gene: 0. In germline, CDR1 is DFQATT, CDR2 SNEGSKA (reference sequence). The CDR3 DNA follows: TGCAGTGCTAGACTAGCGGGGGGCACAGATACGCAGTATTTT. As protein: CSARLAGGTDTQYF.

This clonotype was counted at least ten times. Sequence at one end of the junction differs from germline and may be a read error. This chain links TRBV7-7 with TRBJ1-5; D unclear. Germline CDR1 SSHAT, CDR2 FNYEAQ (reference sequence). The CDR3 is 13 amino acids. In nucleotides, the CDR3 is TGTGCTAGCAGCTTATTACTGGGCCAGCCCCAGCATTTT. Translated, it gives CASSLLLGQPQHF.

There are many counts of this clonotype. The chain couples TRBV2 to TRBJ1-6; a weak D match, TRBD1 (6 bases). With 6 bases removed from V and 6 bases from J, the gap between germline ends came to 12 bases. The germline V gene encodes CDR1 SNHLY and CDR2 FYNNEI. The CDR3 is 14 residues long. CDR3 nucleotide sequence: TGTGCCAGCAGATTGTCAGGGGCTAATTCACCCCTCCACTTT. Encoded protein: CASRLSGANSPLHF.

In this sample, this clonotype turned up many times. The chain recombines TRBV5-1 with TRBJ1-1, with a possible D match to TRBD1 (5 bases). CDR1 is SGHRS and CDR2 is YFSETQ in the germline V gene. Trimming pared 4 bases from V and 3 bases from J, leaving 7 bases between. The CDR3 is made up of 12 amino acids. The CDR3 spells CASSRDHTEAFF. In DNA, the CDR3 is TGCGCCAGCAGCCGGGACCACACTGAAGCTTTCTTT.

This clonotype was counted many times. In DNA form, the CDR3 reads TGCGCCAGCAGCTTCGATGGGGTACTCTCCTACAATGAGCAGTTCTTC. Encoded protein: CASSFDGVLSYNEQFF. The chain links TRBV5-1 to TRBJ2-1, with unresolved D. The germline CDR1 and CDR2 sequences are SGHRS and YFSETQ. This CDR3 is 16 amino acids long. Trimming took 2 bases from V and 0 from J, leaving 12 bases between them.

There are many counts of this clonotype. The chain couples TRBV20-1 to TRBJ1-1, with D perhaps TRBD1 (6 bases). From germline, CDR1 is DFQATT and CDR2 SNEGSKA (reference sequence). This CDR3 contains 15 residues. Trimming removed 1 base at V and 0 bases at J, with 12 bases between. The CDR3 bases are TGCAGTGCTAGAGGACCCGGACAGCTGAACACTGAAGCTTTCTTT. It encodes CSARGPGQLNTEAFF.

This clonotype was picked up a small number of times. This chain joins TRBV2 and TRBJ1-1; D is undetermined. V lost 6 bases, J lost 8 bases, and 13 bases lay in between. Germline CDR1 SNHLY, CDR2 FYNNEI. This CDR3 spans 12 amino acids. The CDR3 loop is CASREKTVEAFF. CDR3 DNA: TGTGCCAGCAGGGAAAAGACGGTAGAAGCTTTCTTT.

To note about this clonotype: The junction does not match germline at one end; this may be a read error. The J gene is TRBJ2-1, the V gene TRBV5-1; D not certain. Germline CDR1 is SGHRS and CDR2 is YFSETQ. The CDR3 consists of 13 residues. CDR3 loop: CDSSLASYNEQFF. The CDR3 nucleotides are TGCGACAGCAGCTTGGCGAGCTACAATGAGCAGTTCTTC. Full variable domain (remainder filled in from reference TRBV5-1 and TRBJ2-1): KAGVTQTPRYLIKTRGQQVTLSCSPISGHRSVSWYQQTPGQGLQFLFEYFSETQRNKGNFPGRFSGRQFSNSRSEMNVSTLELGDSALYLCDSSLASYNEQFFGPGTRLTVL.

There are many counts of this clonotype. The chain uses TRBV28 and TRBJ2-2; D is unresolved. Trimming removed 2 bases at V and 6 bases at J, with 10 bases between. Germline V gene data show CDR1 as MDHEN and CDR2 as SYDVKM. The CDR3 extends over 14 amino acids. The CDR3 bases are TGTGCCAGCAGTTTACCTGGGGTCCCCGGGGAGCTGTTTTTT. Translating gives CASSLPGVPGELFF.

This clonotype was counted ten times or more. The CDR3 nucleotides are TGTGCCAGCAGCTCACAGGGGGCCCGCTCACCCCTCCACTTT. Its protein product is CASSSQGARSPLHF. The V call is TRBV7-3, the J call TRBJ1-6, with 9 bases that match TRBD1. With V trimmed by 4 bases and J by 10 bases, 5 bases remained unmatched. The CDR3 contains 14 residues. Looked up from germline, CDR1 is SGHTA and CDR2 is FQGTGA.